Listed below are T cell receptor beta chains from one sample, sequenced in a study of blood T cells in healthy people across ages. TCRdb fed the 5' RACE reads into MiXCR, producing one record per CDR3 protein. The sample shows about 720,000 distinct CDR3 sequences, roughly 25% of them seen only once. These data were also reused for a study on T cells of mothers and their children.

Sequencing was carried out using blood. These receptor sequences come from a boy between 10 and 17 years old in good health. The CDR3 runs from the conserved cysteine through the conserved F or W.

TRBV24-1 CATSARQGIDNEQFF
TRBV28 CASSLELAPINEQFF
TRBV12-5 CASGSQGLADTQYF
TRBV7-3 CASSPRWGTRETQYF
TRBV20-1 CSARDSRLITDTQYF
TRBV6-5 CASGTGVGTEAFF
TRBV5-6 CASSDEGDKAFF
TRBV3-1 CATERGDEQYF
TRBV4-2 CASSQGPGQNTEAFF
TRBV21-1 CASSNVDVSYGYTF
TRBV7-2 CASSPSGAREEQYF
TRBV20-1 CSATGQGAYNEQFF
TRBV28 CASTHLGEGSYEQYF
TRBV12-3/TRBV12-4 CASSPRGPSADTQYF
TRBV28 CASGDRGPAETQYF
TRBV20-1 CSAIKNSPTRAEETQYF
TRBV6-2/TRBV6-3 CASTPIGLWASPLHF
TRBV12-3/TRBV12-4 CASTFSGADTQYF
TRBV20-1 CSARDWAGALGTEAFF
TRBV20-1 CSGGGPYNEQFF
TRBV6-2/TRBV6-3 CASIPGPTHPGKNIQYF
TRBV19 CASSNLRGNNQPQHF
TRBV12-3/TRBV12-4 CASTTYRREETQYF
TRBV28 CASSFRTSGGFYEQYF
TRBV7-8 CASSLALYNEKLFF
TRBV7-2 CASSFVVAPTDTQYF
TRBV28 CATQGPGLPTSGYF
TRBV12-3/TRBV12-4 CASNLGTVPTDTQYF
TRBV4-3 CTSSRFGTGNEKLFF
TRBV3-1 CACSQDAGTGFPGELFF
TRBV7-9 CASSLRTEKLFF
TRBV20-1 CSARDLGLAGHYEQYF
TRBV7-8 CASSLPGPYNEKLFF
TRBV7-9 CASSLGRRGQVLADTQYF
TRBV2 CASSETDTQYF
TRBV12-3/TRBV12-4 CASSPLGLATDTQYF
TRBV2 CASSGPSVEPLSTDTQYF
TRBV12-3/TRBV12-4 CASSTGLNEQYF
TRBV20-1 CSARDLGHPTLSGANVLTF
TRBV5-1 CASSVQRRETQYF
TRBV24-1 CASFGGTPLDTEAFF
TRBV7-8 CASSFGQNEQFF
TRBV5-1 CASSLDGPSYEQYF
TRBV29-1 CSVEQAYTGELFF
TRBV3-1 CASSQSYRAYEQYF
TRBV5-8 CASSLLGRGMGDEQFF
TRBV7-2 CASSIGGGATMKTQYF
TRBV5-5 CASSAGRMNTEAFF
TRBV29-1 CSVVGPAEAFF
TRBV6-2/TRBV6-3 CASSSRGQGSYEQYF